This entry concerns a single T cell receptor beta chain. The entry originates in a study of sequential checkpoint blockade in melanoma. CDR3 length: 13 residues. Trimming removed 4 bases at V and 3 bases at J, with 11 bases between. CDR1 and CDR2 (germline): SGDLS, YYNGEE. TCRdb keeps only in-frame clones here, not all; method: immunoSEQ multiplex PCR. The repertoire holds about 27,000 clones, with around 77% as singletons. The treatment is: randomized to nivolumab then ipilimumab (arm A) or the reverse (arm B). This clonotype was sampled from a human donor with melanoma. This chain uses TRBV9 with TRBJ2-7; no clear D. The sample in question was CD8+ T cells sorted from blood (inferred from file names), obtained from a patient given nivolumab and ipilimumab in sequence. CDR3 in amino acids: CASSPLPLYEQYF. The CDR3 DNA reads as TGTGCCAGCAGCCCCCTCCCCCTCTACGAGCAGTACTTC. The variable domain in full, completed from reference TRBV9 and TRBJ2-7, reads DSGVTQTPKHLITATGQRVTLRCSPRSGDLSVYWYQQSLDQGLQFLIQYYNGEERAKGNILERFSAQQFPDLHSELNLSSLELGDSALYFCASSPLPLYEQYFGPGTRLTVT.